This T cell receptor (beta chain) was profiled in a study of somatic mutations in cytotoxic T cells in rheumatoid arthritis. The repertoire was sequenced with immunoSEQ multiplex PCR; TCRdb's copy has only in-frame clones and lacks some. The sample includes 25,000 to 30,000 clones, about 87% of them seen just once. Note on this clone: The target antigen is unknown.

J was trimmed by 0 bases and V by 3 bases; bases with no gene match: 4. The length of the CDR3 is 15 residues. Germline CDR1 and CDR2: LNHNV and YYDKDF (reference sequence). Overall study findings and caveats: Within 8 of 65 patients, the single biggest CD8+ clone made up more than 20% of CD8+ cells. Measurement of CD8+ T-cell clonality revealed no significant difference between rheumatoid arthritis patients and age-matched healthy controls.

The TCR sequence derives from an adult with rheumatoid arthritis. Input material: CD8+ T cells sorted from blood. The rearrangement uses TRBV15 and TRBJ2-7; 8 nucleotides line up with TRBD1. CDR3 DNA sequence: TGTGCCACCAGCAGCCGGGACAGGAGCTCCTACGAGCAGTACTTC. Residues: CATSSRDRSSYEQYF.